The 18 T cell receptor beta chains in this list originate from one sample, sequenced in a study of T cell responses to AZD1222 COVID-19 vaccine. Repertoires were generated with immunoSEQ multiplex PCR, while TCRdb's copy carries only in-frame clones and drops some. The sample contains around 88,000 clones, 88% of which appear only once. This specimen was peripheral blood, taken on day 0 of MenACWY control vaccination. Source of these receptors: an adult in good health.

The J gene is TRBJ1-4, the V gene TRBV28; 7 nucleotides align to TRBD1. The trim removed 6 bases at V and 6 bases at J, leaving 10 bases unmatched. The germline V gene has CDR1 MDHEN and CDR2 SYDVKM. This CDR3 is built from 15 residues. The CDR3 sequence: CASSDTTGTYEKLFF. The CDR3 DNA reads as TGTGCCAGCAGCGATACGACAGGGACGTATGAAAAACTGTTTTTT.

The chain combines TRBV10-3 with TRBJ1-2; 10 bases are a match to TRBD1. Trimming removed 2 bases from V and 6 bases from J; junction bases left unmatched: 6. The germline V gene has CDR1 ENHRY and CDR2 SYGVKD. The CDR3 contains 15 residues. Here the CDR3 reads CAISEPGDRGDGYTF. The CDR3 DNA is TGTGCCATCAGTGAGCCCGGGGACAGGGGCGATGGCTACACCTTC.

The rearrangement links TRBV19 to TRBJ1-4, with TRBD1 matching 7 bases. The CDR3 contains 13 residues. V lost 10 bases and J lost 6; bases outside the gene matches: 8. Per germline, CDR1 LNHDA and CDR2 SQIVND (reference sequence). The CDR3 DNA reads TGTGCCACCCTACAGGGGTTTTATGAAAAACTGTTTTTT. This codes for CATLQGFYEKLFF.

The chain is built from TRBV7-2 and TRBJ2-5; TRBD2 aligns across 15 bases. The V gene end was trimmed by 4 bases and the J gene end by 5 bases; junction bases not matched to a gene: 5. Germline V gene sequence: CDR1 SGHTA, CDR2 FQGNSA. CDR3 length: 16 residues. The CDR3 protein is CASSSRTSGGVETQYF. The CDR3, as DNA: TGTGCCAGCAGCTCCCGGACTAGCGGGGGGGTGGAGACCCAGTACTTC.

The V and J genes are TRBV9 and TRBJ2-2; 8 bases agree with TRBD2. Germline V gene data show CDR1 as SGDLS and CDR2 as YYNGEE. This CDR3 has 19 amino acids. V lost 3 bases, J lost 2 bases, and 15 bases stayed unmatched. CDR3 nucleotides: TGTGCCAGCAGCGCCCGGGACACCCCGGGACTAGGCAACACCGGGGAGCTGTTTTTT. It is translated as CASSARDTPGLGNTGELFF.

The CDR3 here is CASSYSTGVGYEQYF. CDR3 coding DNA: TGTGCCAGCAGTTACTCGACGGGGGTCGGGTACGAGCAGTACTTC. The chain couples TRBV6-5 to TRBJ2-7; possible D gene TRBD2, 6 bases. The CDR3 covers 15 residues. Germline loops: CDR1 MNHEY, CDR2 SVGAGI. Trimming cost V 0 bases and J 4 bases, with 13 bases left between them.

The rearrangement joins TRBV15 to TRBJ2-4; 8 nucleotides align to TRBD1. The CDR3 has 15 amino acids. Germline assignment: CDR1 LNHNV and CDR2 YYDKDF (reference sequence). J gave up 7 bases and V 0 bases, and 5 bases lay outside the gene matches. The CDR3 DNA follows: TGTGCCACCAGCAGAGACAGGGGGCTAGAGAACATTCAGTACTTC. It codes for CATSRDRGLENIQYF.

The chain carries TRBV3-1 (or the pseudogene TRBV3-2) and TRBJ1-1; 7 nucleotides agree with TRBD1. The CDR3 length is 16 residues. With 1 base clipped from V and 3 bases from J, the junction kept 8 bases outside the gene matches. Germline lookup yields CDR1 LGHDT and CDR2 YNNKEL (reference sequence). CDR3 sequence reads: CASSQAPTGFDTEAFF. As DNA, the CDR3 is TGTGCCAGCAGCCAAGCGCCGACAGGGTTTGACACTGAAGCTTTCTTT.

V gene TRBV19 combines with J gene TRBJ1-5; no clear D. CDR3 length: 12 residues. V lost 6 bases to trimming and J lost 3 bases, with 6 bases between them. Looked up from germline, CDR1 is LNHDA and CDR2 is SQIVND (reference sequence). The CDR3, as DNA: TGTGCCAGTAGGGGAAACAATCAGCCCCAGCATTTT. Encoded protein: CASRGNNQPQHF.

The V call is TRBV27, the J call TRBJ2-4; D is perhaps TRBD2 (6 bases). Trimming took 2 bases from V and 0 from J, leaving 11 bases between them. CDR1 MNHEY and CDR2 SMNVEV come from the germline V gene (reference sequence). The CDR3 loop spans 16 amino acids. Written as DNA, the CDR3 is TGTGCCAGCAGTTTAGGAAGGGACTTAGCCAAAAACATTCAGTACTTC. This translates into CASSLGRDLAKNIQYF.

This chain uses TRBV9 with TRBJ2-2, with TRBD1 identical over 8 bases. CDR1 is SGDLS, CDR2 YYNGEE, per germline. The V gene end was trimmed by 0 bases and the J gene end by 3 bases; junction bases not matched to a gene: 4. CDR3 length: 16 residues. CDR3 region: CASSVVAGGYTGELFF. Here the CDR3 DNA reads TGTGCCAGCAGCGTAGTTGCAGGGGGCTACACCGGGGAGCTGTTTTTT.

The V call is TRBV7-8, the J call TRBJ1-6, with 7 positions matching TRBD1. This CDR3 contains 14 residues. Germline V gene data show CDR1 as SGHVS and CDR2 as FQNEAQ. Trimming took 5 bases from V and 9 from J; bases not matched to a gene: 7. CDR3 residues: CASSLGGVGSPLHF. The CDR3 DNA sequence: TGTGCCAGCAGCCTAGGGGGCGTAGGTTCACCCCTCCACTTT.

CDR3 region: CATHPGQGGMNTEAFF. The CDR3 DNA follows: TGTGCCACCCACCCTGGACAGGGTGGGATGAACACTGAAGCTTTCTTT. The chain recombines TRBV15 with TRBJ1-1; the match to TRBD1 covers 8 bases. Germline loops: CDR1 LNHNV, CDR2 YYDKDF (reference sequence). This CDR3 is built from 16 residues. The ends lost 8 bases at V and 0 bases at J; junction bases unmatched: 11.

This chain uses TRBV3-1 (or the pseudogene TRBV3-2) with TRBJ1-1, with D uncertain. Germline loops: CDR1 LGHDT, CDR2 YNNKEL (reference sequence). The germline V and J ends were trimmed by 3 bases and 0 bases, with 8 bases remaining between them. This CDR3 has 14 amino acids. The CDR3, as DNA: TGTGCCAGCAGCCACGGCAGGTTGAACACTGAAGCTTTCTTT. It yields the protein CASSHGRLNTEAFF.

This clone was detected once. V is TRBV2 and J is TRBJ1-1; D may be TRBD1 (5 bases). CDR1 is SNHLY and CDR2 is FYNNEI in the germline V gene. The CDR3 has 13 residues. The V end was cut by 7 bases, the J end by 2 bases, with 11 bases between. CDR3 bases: TGTGCCAGCACCCCAGGGCGTAACACTGAAGCTTTCTTT. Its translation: CASTPGRNTEAFF.

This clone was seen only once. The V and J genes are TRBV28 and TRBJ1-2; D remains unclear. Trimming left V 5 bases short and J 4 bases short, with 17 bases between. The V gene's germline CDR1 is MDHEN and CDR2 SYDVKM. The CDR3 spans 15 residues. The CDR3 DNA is TGTGCCAGCAGTCTGGGGAACGTCTCACCCTATGGCTACACCTTC. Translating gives CASSLGNVSPYGYTF.

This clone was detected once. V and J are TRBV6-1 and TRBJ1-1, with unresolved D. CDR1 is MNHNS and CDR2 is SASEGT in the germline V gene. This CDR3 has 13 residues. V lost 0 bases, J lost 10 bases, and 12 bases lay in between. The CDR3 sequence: CASSEAWVAIAFF. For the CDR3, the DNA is TGTGCCAGCAGTGAAGCGTGGGTAGCGATAGCTTTCTTT.

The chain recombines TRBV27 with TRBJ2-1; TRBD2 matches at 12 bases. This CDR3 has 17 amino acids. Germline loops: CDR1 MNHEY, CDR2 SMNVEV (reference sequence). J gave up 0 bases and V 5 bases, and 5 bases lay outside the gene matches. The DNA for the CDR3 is TGTGCCAGCAGTGTGGCTAGCGGGGGGGCCTCCTACAATGAGCAGTTCTTC. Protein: CASSVASGGASYNEQFF.